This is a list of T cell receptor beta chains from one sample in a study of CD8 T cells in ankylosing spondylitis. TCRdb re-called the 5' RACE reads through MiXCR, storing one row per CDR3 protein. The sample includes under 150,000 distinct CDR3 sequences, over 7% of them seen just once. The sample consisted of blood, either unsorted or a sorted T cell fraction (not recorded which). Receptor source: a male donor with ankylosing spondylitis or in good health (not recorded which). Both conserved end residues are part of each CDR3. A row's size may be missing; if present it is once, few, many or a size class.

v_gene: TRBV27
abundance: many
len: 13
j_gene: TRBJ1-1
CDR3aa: CASRGTVNTEAFF

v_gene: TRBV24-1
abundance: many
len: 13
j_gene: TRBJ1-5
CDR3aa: CATSGARNQPQHF

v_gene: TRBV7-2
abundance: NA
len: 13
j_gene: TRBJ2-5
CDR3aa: CASSLRSSDARHF

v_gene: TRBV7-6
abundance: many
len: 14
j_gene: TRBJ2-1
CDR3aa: CASSLAGVLNEQFF

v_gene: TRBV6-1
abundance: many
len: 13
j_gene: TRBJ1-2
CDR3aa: CASSSGTYYGYTF

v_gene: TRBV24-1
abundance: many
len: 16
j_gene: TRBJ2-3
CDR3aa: CASTHRLAGDTDTQYF

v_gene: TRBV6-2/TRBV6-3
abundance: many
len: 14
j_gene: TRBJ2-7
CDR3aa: CASSSWTGAYEQYF

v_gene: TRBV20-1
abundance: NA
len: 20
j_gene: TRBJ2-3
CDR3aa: CSASIGGLAGQSLIRNTQYF

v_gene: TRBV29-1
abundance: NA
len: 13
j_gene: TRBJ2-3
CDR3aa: CSAKLSLGTTQYF

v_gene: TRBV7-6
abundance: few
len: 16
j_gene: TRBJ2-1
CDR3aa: CASSLEVSGRYNEQFF

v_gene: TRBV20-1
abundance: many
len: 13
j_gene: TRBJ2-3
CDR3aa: CSAHSGDLDTQYF

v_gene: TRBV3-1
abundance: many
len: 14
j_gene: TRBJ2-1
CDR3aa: CASSPPGPTKEQFF

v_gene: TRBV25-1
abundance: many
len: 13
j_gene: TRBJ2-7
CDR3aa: CASSEGGRYEQYF

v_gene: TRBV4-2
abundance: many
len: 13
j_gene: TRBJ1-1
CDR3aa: CASSRGQNTEAFF

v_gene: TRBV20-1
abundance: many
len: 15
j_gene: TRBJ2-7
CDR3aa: CSARVPTSGSYEQYF

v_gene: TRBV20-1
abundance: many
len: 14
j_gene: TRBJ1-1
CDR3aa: CSARNSDSDTEAFF

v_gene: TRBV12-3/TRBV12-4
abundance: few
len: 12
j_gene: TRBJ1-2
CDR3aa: CASSLAPGGYTF

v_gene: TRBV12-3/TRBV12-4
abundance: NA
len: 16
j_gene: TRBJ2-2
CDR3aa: CASSFPERANTGELFF

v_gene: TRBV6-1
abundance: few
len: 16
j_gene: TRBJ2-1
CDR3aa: CASIPVGPSGYNEQFF

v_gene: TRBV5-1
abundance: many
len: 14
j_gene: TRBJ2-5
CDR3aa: CASSLGDRGETQYF

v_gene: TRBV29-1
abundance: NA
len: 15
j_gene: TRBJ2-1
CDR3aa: CSAELGLAGDGEQFF

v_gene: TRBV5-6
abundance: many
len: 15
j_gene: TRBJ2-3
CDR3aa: CASRLLAGVADTQYF

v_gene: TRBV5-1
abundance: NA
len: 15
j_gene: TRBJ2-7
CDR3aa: CASSIRTGGGYEQYF

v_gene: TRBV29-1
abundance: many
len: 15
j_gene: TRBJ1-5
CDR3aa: CSASAGGLPNQPQHF

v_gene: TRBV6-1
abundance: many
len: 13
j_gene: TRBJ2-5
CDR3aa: CASSETVQETQYF

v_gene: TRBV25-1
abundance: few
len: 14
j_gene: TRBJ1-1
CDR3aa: CASGRGDRNTEAFF

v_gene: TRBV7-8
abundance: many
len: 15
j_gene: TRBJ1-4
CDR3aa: CASAAWAGRAEKLFF

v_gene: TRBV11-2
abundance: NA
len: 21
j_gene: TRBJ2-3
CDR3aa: CASSLGTGTSGRAGWTDTQYF

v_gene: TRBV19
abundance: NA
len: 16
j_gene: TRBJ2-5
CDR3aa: CASSLTSGRNQETQYF

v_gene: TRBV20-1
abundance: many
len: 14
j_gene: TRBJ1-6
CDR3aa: CSAADGNYNSPLHF

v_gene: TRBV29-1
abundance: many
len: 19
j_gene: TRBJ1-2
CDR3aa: CSVGGSSSWNPVGYYGYTF

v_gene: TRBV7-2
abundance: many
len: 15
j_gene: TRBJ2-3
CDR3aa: CASSSKQLLTDTQYF

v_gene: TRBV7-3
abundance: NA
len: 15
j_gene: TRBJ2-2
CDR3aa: CASSLGGGRTGELFF

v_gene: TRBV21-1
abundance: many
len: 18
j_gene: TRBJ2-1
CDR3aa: CASSKALLGHSSYNEQFF

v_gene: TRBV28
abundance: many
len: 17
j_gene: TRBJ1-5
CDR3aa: CASSLTQRGIGNQPQHF

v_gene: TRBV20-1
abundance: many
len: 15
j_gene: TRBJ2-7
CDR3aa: CSAREAASGIYEQYF

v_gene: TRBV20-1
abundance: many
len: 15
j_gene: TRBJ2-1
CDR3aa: CSAKLASGPYNEQFF

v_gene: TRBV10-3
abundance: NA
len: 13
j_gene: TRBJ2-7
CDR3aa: CAISGTSGYEQYF

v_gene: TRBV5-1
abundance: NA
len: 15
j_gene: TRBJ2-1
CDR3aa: CASSLSGPQNNEQFF

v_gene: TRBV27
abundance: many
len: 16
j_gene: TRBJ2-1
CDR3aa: CASSPRGDSSYNEQFF

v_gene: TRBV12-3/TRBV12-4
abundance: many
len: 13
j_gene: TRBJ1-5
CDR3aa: CASSLDRDQPQHF

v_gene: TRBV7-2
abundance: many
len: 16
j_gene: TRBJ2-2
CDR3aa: CASAPSATRGTGELFF

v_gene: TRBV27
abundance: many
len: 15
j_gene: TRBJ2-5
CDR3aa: CASSRLLGIQETQYF

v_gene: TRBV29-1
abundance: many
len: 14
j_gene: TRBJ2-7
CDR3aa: CSVPTGENSYEQYF

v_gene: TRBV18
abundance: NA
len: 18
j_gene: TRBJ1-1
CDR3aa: CASSFTVQGAAMNTEAFF

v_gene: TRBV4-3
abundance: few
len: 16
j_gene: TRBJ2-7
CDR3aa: CASSQTARIQTHEQYF

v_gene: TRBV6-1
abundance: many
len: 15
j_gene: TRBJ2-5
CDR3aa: CASSELSGGQETQYF

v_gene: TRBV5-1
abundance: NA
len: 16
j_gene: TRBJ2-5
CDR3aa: CASSLDRGGIQETQYF

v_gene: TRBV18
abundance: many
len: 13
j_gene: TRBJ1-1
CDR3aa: CASSPTVNTEAFF

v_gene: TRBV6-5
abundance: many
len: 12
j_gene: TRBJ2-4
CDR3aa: CASSTDKHIQYF

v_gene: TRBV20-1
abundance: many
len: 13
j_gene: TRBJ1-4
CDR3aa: CSAEIATNEKLFF

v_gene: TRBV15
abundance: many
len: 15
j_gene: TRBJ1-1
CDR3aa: CATSRYTGTNTEAFF

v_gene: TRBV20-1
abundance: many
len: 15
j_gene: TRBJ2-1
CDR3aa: CSARLSGRSVNEQFF

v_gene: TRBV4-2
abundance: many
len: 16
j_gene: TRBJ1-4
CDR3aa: CASSQDLLTGDEKLFF

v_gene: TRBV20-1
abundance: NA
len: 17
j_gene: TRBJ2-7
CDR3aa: CSCFLDSLGLVSYEQYF

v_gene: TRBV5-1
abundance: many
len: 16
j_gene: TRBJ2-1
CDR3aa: CASSLGGLANYNEQFF

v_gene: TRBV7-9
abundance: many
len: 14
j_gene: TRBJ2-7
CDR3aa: CASREQGYAYEQYF

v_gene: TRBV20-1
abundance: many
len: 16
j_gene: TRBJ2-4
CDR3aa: CSPTVTGQGTKNIQYF